The clone carrying this T cell receptor (beta chain) was observed a handful of times. The antigen is unknown. The isolated RNA, all of it, was reverse transcribed, so expressed TCRB transcripts were what got sequenced. The data were produced by immunoSEQ multiplex PCR, yet TCRdb's version contains in-frame clones alone and is incomplete. The sample has approximately 150,000 clones, approximately 13% seen once. This CDR3 contains 18 residues. The V end lost 0 bases, the J end lost 5 bases, and 20 bases lay between the germline ends. CDR1 is SGHRS, CDR2 YFSETQ, per germline. The sample comes from a study of beta chain features in type 1 diabetes. Study-wide points: Researchers report that Type 1 diabetes patients had moderately but significantly shorter TCRB CDR3s across all four CD4+ subsets.

J is TRBJ2-2 and V is TRBV5-1; no definite D call. The sequenced material came from central memory CD4+ T cells from blood. The receptor was derived from a man aged 18 to 30 with type 1 diabetes. In DNA, the CDR3 is TGCGCCAGCAGCTTGGTAGCTGGCGGCCTAAGTGGAACCGGGGAGCTGTTTTTT. Translating it yields CASSLVAGGLSGTGELFF.